This note documents a single T cell receptor (beta chain) sequence. Repertoires were generated with immunoSEQ multiplex PCR, while TCRdb's copy carries only in-frame clones and drops some. The sample lists roughly 290,000 clones, more than 70% seen once, with about 7.8% in the top ten. This sample stems from a study of blood T cell repertoires in COVID-19. On the study more broadly: The United States, Italy and Spain provided the acute and convalescent COVID-19 samples.

The V gene's germline CDR1 is KGHSH and CDR2 LQKENI. V was pared by 1 base and J by 6 bases, with 18 bases between. The CDR3 has 16 residues. The sequencing sample was made of peripheral blood. The receptor was isolated from a woman in her forties or fifties who had recovered from COVID-19. The chain carries TRBV18 and TRBJ1-1; D may be TRBD1 (5 bases). The CDR3 reads CASSPQSSQGRAEAFF. As DNA, the CDR3 is TGTGCCAGCTCACCACAGTCGTCTCAGGGTAGGGCTGAAGCTTTCTTT.